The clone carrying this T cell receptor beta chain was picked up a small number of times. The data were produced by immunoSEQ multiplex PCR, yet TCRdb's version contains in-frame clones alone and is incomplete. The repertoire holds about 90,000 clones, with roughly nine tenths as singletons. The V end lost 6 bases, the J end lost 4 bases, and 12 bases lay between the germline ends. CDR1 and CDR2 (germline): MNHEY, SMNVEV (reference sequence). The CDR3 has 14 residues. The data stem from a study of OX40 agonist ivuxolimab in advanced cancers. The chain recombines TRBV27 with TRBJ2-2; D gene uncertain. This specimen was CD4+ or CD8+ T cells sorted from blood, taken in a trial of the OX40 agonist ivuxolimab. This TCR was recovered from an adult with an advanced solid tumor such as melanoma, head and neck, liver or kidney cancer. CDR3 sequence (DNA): TGTGCCAGCAGGCCGACTGCACCCACCGGGGAGCTGTTTTTT. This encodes CASRPTAPTGELFF.